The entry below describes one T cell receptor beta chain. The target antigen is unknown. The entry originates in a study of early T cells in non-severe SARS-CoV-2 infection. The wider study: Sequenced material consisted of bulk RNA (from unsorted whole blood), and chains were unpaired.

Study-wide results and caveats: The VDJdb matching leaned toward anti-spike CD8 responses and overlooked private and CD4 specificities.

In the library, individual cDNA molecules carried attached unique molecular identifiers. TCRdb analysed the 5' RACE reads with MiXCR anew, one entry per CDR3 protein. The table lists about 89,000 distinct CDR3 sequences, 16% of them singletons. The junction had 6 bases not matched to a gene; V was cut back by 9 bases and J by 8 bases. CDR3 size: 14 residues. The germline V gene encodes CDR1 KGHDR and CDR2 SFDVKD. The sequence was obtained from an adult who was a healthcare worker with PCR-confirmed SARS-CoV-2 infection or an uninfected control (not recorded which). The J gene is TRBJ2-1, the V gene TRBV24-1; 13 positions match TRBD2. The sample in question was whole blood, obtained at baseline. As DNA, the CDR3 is TGTGCCACCGCCACTAGCGGGAGGGCCTATGAGCAGTTCTTC. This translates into CATATSGRAYEQFF.